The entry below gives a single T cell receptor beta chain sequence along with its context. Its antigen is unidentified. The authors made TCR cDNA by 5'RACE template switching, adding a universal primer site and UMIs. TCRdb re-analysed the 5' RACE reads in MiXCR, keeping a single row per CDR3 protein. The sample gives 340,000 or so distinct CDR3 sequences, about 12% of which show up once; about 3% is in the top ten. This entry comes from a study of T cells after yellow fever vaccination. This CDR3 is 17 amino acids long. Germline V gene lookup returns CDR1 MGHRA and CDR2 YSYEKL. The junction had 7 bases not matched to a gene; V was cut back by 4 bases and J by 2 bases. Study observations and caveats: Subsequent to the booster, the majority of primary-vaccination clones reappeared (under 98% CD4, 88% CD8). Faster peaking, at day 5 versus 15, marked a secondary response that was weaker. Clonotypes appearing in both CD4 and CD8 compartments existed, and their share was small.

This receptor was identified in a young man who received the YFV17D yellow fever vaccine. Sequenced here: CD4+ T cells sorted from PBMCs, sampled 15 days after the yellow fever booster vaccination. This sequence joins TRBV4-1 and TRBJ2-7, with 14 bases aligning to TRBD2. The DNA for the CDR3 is TGCGCCAGCAGCCCCGGACTAGCGGGGGGACGAACCTACGAGCAGTACGTC. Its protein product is CASSPGLAGGRTYEQYV.